One and the same sample provided the 30 T cell receptor beta chains below, sequenced in a study of molecular identifiers for immune sequencing clone quantification. TCRdb ran MiXCR on the PCR reads and lists one entry per CDR3 protein. The profile shows just under 650,000 distinct CDR3 sequences, 20% of them singletons. Sequences were obtained from naive CD8+ T cells from blood, with Jurkat cell RNA spiked in. Subset described: FACS-sorted CD8+CD4-CCR7+CD45RA+ naive T cells. These receptors originate from a human donor in good health. Some libraries in this study had Jurkat cell RNA spiked in.

Comment on this clonotype: Given the absence of the conserved phenylalanine or tryptophan at the CDR3 end, a read error is likely. This rearrangement joins TRBV6-2 or TRBV6-3 to TRBJ1-1; D is unresolved. The CDR3 contains 13 residues. The germline CDR1 and CDR2 sequences are MNHEY and SVGEGT. V dropped 4 bases and J dropped 3 bases, with 9 bases sitting between them. This CDR3 reads CASSLSGYTEAFS. In nucleotides, the CDR3 is TGTGCCAGCAGTTTGTCGGGGTACACTGAAGCTTTCTCT.

The chain employs TRBV5-8 and TRBJ2-2, with TRBD1 matching over 9 bases. V dropped 4 bases and J dropped 5; count of bases not matched to a gene: 3. This CDR3 region has 14 residues. Germline-derived CDR1 and CDR2 are SGHTS and YDEGEE. In nucleotides, the CDR3 is TGTGCCAGCAGCGGGACAGGGCGGACCGGGGAGCTGTTTTTT. It yields the protein CASSGTGRTGELFF.

In its sample, this clonotype was seen a few times. This sequence joins TRBV10-3 and TRBJ2-7; D may match TRBD1 or TRBD2 (5 bases each). The germline gives CDR1 ENHRY, CDR2 SYGVKD. There are 13 residues in the CDR3. Trimming removed 4 bases at V and 0 bases at J, with 7 bases between. The CDR3 reads CAISGDHSYEQYF. The CDR3 coding sequence is TGTGCCATCAGTGGGGACCACTCCTACGAGCAGTACTTC.

With regard to this clonotype: It may be a read error: a sequence one base away is much more abundant. The rearrangement joins TRBV20-1 to TRBJ2-7; D may be TRBD1 or TRBD2 (5 bases each). This CDR3 region has 15 residues. Per germline, CDR1 DFQATT and CDR2 SNEGSKA (reference sequence). CDR3 region: CSARPGRMVSYERYF. The CDR3 nucleotides are TGCAGTGCGAGACCGGGACGAATGGTTTCCTACGAGCGGTACTTC.

This clonotype was counted a few times. The gene calls are TRBV20-1 and TRBJ2-7; D possibly corresponds to TRBD2 (6 bases). Between the trimmed V and J ends, which lost 4 bases and 4 bases, there was a span of 20 bases. Germline V gene sequence: CDR1 DFQATT, CDR2 SNEGSKA (reference sequence). The CDR3 spans 15 residues. The CDR3 nucleotides read TGCAGTGCTACCTCGGGGCTAGCGAATAAATACGAGCAGTACTTC. Translated, it gives CSATSGLANKYEQYF.

Of note for this clonotype: Being one base from a much bigger clone, this may be a read error. The rearrangement joins TRBV3-1 to TRBJ2-3; the match to TRBD2 covers 13 bases. The germline V gene encodes CDR1 LGHDT and CDR2 YNNKEL (reference sequence). CDR3 length: 18 residues. CDR3 protein: CACSHGLAGVRGTDTQYF. CDR3 bases: TGTGCCTGCAGCCACGGACTAGCGGGGGTTCGTGGCACAGATACGCAGTATTTT.

This clonotype was seen at least ten times. This rearrangement joins TRBV12-3 or TRBV12-4 to TRBJ1-2, with 7 positions matching TRBD1. The J segment lost 4 bases and the V segment lost 1 base, leaving 6 bases of the junction unmatched. This CDR3 is 15 amino acids long. Here the CDR3 reads CASSLDRGASYGYTF. CDR3 sequence (DNA): TGTGCCAGCAGTTTAGACAGGGGAGCGAGCTATGGCTACACCTTC.

This clonotype was counted at least ten times. The V call is TRBV28, the J call TRBJ2-5, with 8 positions matching TRBD2. Germline CDR1 is MDHEN and CDR2 is SYDVKM. With V trimmed by 2 bases and J by 5 bases, 7 bases remained unmatched. This CDR3 has 15 amino acids. CDR3 sequence: CASSLEGLGMETQYF. CDR3 DNA: TGTGCCAGCAGTTTAGAGGGACTAGGGATGGAGACCCAGTACTTC.

About this clonotype: This may stem from a read error, because a much larger clone lies one nucleotide away. The chain is built from TRBV6-5 and TRBJ2-7; TRBD2 might be the D (5 bases). Germline-derived CDR1 and CDR2 are MNHEY and SVGAGI. The CDR3 extends over 12 amino acids. The CDR3 nucleotides are TGTGCCAGGAGTTCCGGGGACTACGAGCAGTACTTC. Protein sequence: CARSSGDYEQYF.

This clonotype was seen repeatedly, ten times or more. The chain employs TRBV5-1 and TRBJ2-7; tentatively, D is TRBD1 or TRBD2 (5 bases each). The CDR3 extends over 14 amino acids. Germline V lookup: CDR1 SGHRS, CDR2 YFSETQ. Trimming removed 4 bases at V and 1 base at J, with 12 bases between. The CDR3 nucleotides are TGCGCCAGCAGCACTAGGACAAGGTCCTACGAGCAGTACTTC. This encodes CASSTRTRSYEQYF.

The V gene is TRBV27, the J gene TRBJ2-7; D is perhaps TRBD1 (5 bases). Gene TRBJ2-1 matches the end of the DNA better, so the J call may be wrong. The CDR3 extends over 13 amino acids. The germline CDR1 and CDR2 sequences are MNHEY and SMNVEV (reference sequence). CDR3 protein: CASSQGQSYEQFF. CDR3 DNA sequence: TGTGCCAGCAGCCAAGGACAATCCTACGAGCAGTTCTTC.

This clonotype occurred many times. The V call is TRBV20-1, the J call TRBJ1-5; maybe TRBD1 (5 bases). V was pared by 4 bases and J by 6 bases, with 16 bases between. Germline CDR1 reads DFQATT; CDR2 reads SNEGSKA (reference sequence). The CDR3 runs to 14 residues. In DNA, the CDR3 is TGCAGTGCTACAGAGGGTAGGGGAAGTCAGCCCCAGCATTTT. It encodes CSATEGRGSQPQHF.

Details on this clonotype: Germline and junction disagree at one end, which may indicate a read error. The gene calls are TRBV5-3 and TRBJ1-2, with TRBD1 as a possible D gene (6 bases). TRBV5-3 has ORF status, its function being uncertain. This CDR3 is 15 amino acids long. CDR3 nucleotides: TGTGCCAGCAGCTGGATTCGGGGGCAGGGTGGTGGCTACACCTTC. Translating gives CASSWIRGQGGGYTF.

In this sample, this clonotype turned up many times. The chain joins TRBV27 to TRBJ1-1; TRBD1 is a possible D gene (5 bases). Trimming removed 3 bases from V and 4 bases from J, with 12 bases in between. The CDR3 is 14 residues long. Germline V gives CDR1 MNHEY, CDR2 SMNVEV (reference sequence). The CDR3 sequence is CASSFTGRGTEAFF. The CDR3 region has the DNA TGTGCCAGCAGTTTTACAGGTCGCGGCACTGAAGCTTTCTTT.

This clonotype came up many times. The J gene is TRBJ2-7, the V gene TRBV4-3; no firm D call. Trimming pared 0 bases from V and 7 bases from J, leaving 22 bases between. Germline CDR1 LGHNA, CDR2 YSLEER. The CDR3 spans 17 residues. The CDR3 nucleotides are TGCGCCAGCAGCCAAGACTCGTGGCGATCGGGTGCGAGAGAGCAGTACTTC. It is translated as CASSQDSWRSGAREQYF.

The chain recombines TRBV29-1 with TRBJ2-7, with unresolved D. Germline V CDR1 and CDR2: SQVTM, ANQGSEA. Trimming pared 1 base from V and 3 bases from J, leaving 13 bases between. CDR3 size: 14 residues. CDR3 in DNA: TGCAGCGTTGAAGGGTACGGGCTGGGCTACGAGCAGTACTTC. Translation gives CSVEGYGLGYEQYF.

This clonotype was seen only a few times. This sequence joins TRBV27 and TRBJ2-7, with 10 bases identical to TRBD2. Unmatched junction bases numbered 6, after V lost 0 bases and J lost 4 bases. The length of the CDR3 is 16 residues. Germline CDR1 is MNHEY and CDR2 is SMNVEV (reference sequence). The CDR3 protein is CASSLSPSGGTYEQYF. The CDR3, as DNA: TGTGCCAGCAGTTTATCACCTAGCGGGGGTACTTACGAGCAGTACTTC.

This chain joins TRBV7-2 and TRBJ2-4, with a weak D call TRBD2 (6 bases). Germline CDR1 is SGHTA and CDR2 is FQGNSA. V was pared by 1 base and J by 8 bases, with 12 bases between. The CDR3 is made up of 14 amino acids. The CDR3 spells CASSLGDWRDIQYF. CDR3 nucleotide sequence: TGTGCCAGCAGCTTAGGGGACTGGCGGGACATTCAGTACTTC.

The sample holds many counts of this clonotype. The CDR3: CASRINSNEAFF. The CDR3 DNA sequence: TGTGCCAGCAGGATCAACAGCAATGAAGCTTTCTTT. J is TRBJ1-1 and V is TRBV5-4; D unresolved. Germline CDR1 reads SGHNT; CDR2 reads YYREEE (reference sequence). The CDR3 loop spans 12 amino acids. Trimming pared 5 bases from V and 7 bases from J, leaving 12 bases between. The whole variable domain, remainder taken from reference TRBV5-4 and TRBJ1-1, is ETGVTQSPTHLIKTRGQQVTLRCSSQSGHNTVSWYQQALGQGPQFIFQYYREEENGRGNFPPRFSGLQFPNYSSELNVNALELDDSALYLCASRINSNEAFFGQGTRLTVV.

V is TRBV12-3 or TRBV12-4 and J is TRBJ1-2, with D maybe TRBD1 (5 bases). V was cut by 3 bases and J by 8 bases, with 16 bases left in between. CDR3 length equals 14 residues. DNA of the CDR3: TGTGCCAGCAGTTTGGGGCCCGGGACCCAGGGCTACACCTTC. Protein product: CASSLGPGTQGYTF.

J is TRBJ2-7 and V is TRBV3-1; D is uncertain. V was shortened by 0 bases and J by 0 bases, with 9 bases between the two germline ends. Germline assignment: CDR1 LGHDT and CDR2 YNNKEL (reference sequence). This CDR3 is 15 amino acids long. The CDR3 reads CASSQEPRSSYEQYF. Written as DNA, the CDR3 is TGTGCCAGCAGCCAAGAGCCCAGGAGCTCCTACGAGCAGTACTTC.

The chain employs TRBV7-9 and TRBJ1-1; maybe TRBD1 (6 bases). Trimming stripped 7 bases from V and 1 base from J, with 19 bases between. Germline V gene data show CDR1 as SEHNR and CDR2 as FQNEAQ (reference sequence). This CDR3 contains 16 residues. The CDR3 loop is CASTNPGGQGNTEAFF. The CDR3 nucleotides are TGTGCCAGCACCAACCCCGGGGGGCAGGGGAACACTGAAGCTTTCTTT.

V gene TRBV19 combines with J gene TRBJ2-7; no reliable D call. Germline V CDR1 and CDR2: LNHDA, SQIVND (reference sequence). CDR3 size: 13 residues. The ends were cut back, 1 base at V and 6 bases at J, with 10 bases in the middle. The CDR3 DNA reads as TGTGCCAGTAGTATAGGTCGCGGACCCGAGCAGTACTTC. Encoded protein: CASSIGRGPEQYF.

Note on this clonotype: A much larger clone differs by one base, so this may be a read error. The gene calls are TRBV21-1 and TRBJ2-5. TRBV21-1 is an annotated pseudogene. The length of the CDR3 is 11 residues. The CDR3 loop is CATYLGETQYF. In nucleotides, the CDR3 is TGTGCCACGTATCTGGGGGAGACCCAGTACTTC.

In regard to this clonotype: The junction does not match germline at one end; this may be a read error. The chain links TRBV28 to TRBJ1-5; perhaps TRBD1 as D (6 bases). Germline V gene lookup returns CDR1 MDHEN and CDR2 SYDVKM. The CDR3 extends over 14 amino acids. The CDR3 coding sequence is TGTGCCAGCAGTTTAGGGCAGGGGAATCAGCCCCGGCATTTT. It specifies CASSLGQGNQPRHF.

This clonotype appeared many times. This sequence joins TRBV7-8 and TRBJ2-7, with no clear D. Trimming removed 4 bases at V and 0 bases at J, with 16 bases between. The CDR3 has 16 residues. Germline V gives CDR1 SGHVS, CDR2 FQNEAQ. This chain's CDR3 is CASSSQLGSVSYEQYF. In DNA, the CDR3 is TGTGCCAGCAGCTCCCAACTGGGTTCAGTCTCCTACGAGCAGTACTTC.

Note on this clonotype: A clone one base away is much larger, so this may be a read error. This chain links TRBV6-5 with TRBJ2-5; no clear D. The CDR3 covers 14 residues. The V gene's germline CDR1 is MNHEY and CDR2 SVGAGI. Deletions cut 8 bases from V and 4 bases from J, with 17 bases between. This CDR3 reads CASQPVVQPETQYF. CDR3 coding DNA: TGTGCCAGCCAACCGGTCGTTCAGCCAGAGACCCAGTACTTC.

This clonotype was observed at least ten times. CDR3 DNA: TGTGCCAGCAGCTCAGACGGACAGGGCGCAGATACGCAGTATTTT. This sequence encodes CASSSDGQGADTQYF. This rearrangement joins TRBV13 to TRBJ2-3; 8 bases fit TRBD1. Germline V gives CDR1 PRHDT, CDR2 FYEKMQ (reference sequence). The CDR3 loop spans 15 amino acids. Losses at the gene ends were 4 bases for V and 4 bases for J; bases not matched to a gene: 7.

This clonotype appeared a few times. This may come from a read error, since a much larger clone is one base off. The chain links TRBV6-6 to TRBJ2-3, with D perhaps matching TRBD2 (6 bases). Germline lookup yields CDR1 MNHNY and CDR2 SVGAGI (reference sequence). CDR3 length: 16 residues. CDR3 sequence reads: CAGSYLRDWGTDTQYF. The CDR3 bases are TGTGCCGGCAGTTACCTCCGGGACTGGGGCACAGATACGCAGTATTTT.

This clonotype showed up just a few times. This sequence joins TRBV9 and TRBJ2-5; TRBD1 agrees at 12 bases. J lost 5 bases, V lost 0 bases, and 5 bases had no gene match. The CDR3 is made up of 16 amino acids. Germline V CDR1 and CDR2: SGDLS, YYNGEE. DNA for the CDR3: TGTGCCAGCAGCGTAGTCGGGACAGGGGGCTGGGAGACCCAGTACTTC. It encodes CASSVVGTGGWETQYF.